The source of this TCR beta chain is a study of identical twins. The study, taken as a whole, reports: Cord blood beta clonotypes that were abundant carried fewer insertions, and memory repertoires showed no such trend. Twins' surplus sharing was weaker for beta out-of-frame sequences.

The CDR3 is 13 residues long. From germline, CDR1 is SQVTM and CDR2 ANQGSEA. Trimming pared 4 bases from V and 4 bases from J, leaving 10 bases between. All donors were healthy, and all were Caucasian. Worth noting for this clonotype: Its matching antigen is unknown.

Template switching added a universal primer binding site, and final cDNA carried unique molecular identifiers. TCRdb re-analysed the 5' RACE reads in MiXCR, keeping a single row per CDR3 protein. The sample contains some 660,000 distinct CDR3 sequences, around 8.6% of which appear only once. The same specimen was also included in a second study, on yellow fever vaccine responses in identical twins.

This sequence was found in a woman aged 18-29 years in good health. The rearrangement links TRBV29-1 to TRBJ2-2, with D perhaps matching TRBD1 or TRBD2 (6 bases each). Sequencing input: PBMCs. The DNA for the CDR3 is TGCAGCGTTGTTAGGGGGGCCACCGGGGAGCTGTTTTTT. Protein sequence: CSVVRGATGELFF.